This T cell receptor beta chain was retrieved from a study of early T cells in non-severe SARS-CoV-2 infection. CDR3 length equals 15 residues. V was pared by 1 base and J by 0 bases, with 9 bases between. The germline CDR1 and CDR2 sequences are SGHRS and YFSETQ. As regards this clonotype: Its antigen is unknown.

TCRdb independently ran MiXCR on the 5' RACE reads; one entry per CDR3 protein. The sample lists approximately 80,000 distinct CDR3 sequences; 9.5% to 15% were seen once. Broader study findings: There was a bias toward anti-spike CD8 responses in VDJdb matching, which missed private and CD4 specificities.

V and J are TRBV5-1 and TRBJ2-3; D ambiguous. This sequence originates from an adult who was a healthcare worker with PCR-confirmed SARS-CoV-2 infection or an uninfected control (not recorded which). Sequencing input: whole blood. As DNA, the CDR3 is TGCGCCAGCAGCTTGTCGCTAGTGAGCACAGATACGCAGTATTTT. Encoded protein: CASSLSLVSTDTQYF. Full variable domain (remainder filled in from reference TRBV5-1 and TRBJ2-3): KAGVTQTPRYLIKTRGQQVTLSCSPISGHRSVSWYQQTPGQGLQFLFEYFSETQRNKGNFPGRFSGRQFSNSRSEMNVSTLELGDSALYLCASSLSLVSTDTQYFGPGTRLTVL.